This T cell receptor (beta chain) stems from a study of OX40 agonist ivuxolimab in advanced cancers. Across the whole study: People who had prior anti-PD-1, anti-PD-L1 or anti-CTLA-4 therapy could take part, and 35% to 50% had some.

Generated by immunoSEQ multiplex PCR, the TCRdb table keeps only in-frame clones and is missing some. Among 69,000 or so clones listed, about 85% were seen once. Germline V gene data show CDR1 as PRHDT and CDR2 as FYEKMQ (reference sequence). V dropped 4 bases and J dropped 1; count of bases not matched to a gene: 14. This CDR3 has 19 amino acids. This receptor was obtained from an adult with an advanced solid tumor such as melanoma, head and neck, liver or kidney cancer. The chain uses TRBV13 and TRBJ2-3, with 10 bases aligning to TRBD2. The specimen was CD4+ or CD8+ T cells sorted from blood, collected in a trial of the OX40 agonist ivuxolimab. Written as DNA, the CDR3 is TGTGCCAGCAGCTCCCCGGTAGGAGCGGGGGGGCCTGGCACAGATACGCAGTATTTT. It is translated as CASSSPVGAGGPGTDTQYF.